The T cell receptor (beta chain) under discussion was sequenced for a study of T cell responses to AZD1222 COVID-19 vaccine. General observations from the study: Spike-specific TCR breadth and depth both grew after two AZD1222 doses. AZD1222 recipients seropositive at baseline numbered only 5 or 6. Along spike, vaccine-associated CD4 TCRs were found throughout, with dominance at 160-218 and 743-854. A reported finding is that nearly half of spike-specific TCRs target unmutated variant regions.

About this clone: Its specificity is unknown.

Libraries were prepared by immunoSEQ multiplex PCR; TCRdb keeps only in-frame clonotypes and omits some of them. The sample holds some 140,000 clones; about 90% are singletons and the top ten take under 2.5%. The clonotype comes from an adult in good health. The specimen was peripheral blood, collected on day 0 of AZD1222 vaccination.

CDR3 sequence: CASSRTLGAGYEQYF. The CDR3 DNA is TGTGCCAGCAGCCGCACGTTAGGGGCGGGCTACGAGCAGTACTTC. The J gene is TRBJ2-7, the V gene TRBV6-2 or TRBV6-3; TRBD1 or TRBD2 may be the D gene (5 bases each). Germline V CDR1 and CDR2: MNHEY, SVGEGT. The CDR3 sequence is 15 residues long. V dropped 6 bases and J dropped 3 bases, with 18 bases sitting between them.